The present TCR beta chain was sequenced within a study of blood T cell repertoires in COVID-19. In the original workflow: By means of reference gene primer amplification, nucleated cell counts were estimated. Sequencing used immunoSEQ multiplex PCR; TCRdb keeps in-frame clones, though not all of them. Clonal size and the V and J genes are those of that table, whereas D and trimming came from the DNA. The profile shows some 210,000 clones, about 94% of them singletons. Germline V CDR1 and CDR2: LGHDT, YNNKEL (reference sequence). The length of the CDR3 is 13 residues. The trim removed 2 bases at V and 7 bases at J, leaving 3 bases unmatched.

The material sequenced was peripheral blood. The TCR comes from a man in his 60s with COVID-19, enrolled during active disease. This sequence joins TRBV3-1 (or the pseudogene TRBV3-2) and TRBJ1-1, with 8 bases fitting TRBD1. DNA for the CDR3: TGTGCCAGCAGCCAATCAGGGGGCCATGAAGCTTTCTTT. Its translation: CASSQSGGHEAFF.